These 15 T cell receptor beta chains share one sample of origin, sequenced in a study of technical replicates of blood from a handful of donors. Assay used: immunoSEQ multiplex PCR; TCRdb lists only in-frame clones, some missing. The repertoire includes just over 75,000 clones, 93% of them detected once, and 0.35% to 0.5% sits in the top ten. The sample consisted of T cells isolated from PBMCs. All receptors derive from a human donor in good health.

The rearrangement links TRBV15 to TRBJ1-4; D might be TRBD1 (6 bases). In germline, CDR1 is LNHNV, CDR2 YYDKDF (reference sequence). Deletions cut 0 bases from V and 12 bases from J, with 20 bases between. The CDR3 length is 16 residues. The CDR3 loop is CATSRDLRTQGGELFF. DNA for the CDR3: TGTGCCACCAGCAGAGATTTGAGGACCCAAGGGGGAGAACTGTTTTTT.

The chain carries TRBV7-3 and TRBJ2-6, with D unclear. There are 17 residues in the CDR3. V lost 0 bases and J lost 2, with 11 bases in between. In germline, CDR1 is SGHTA, CDR2 FQGTGA. The CDR3 region is CASSLTWAAPGANVLTF. The CDR3 DNA reads TGTGCCAGCAGCTTAACCTGGGCCGCTCCTGGGGCCAACGTCCTGACTTTC.

The chain couples TRBV18 to TRBJ1-1; 7 nucleotides match TRBD1. The J segment lost 6 bases and the V segment lost 2 bases, leaving 6 bases of the junction unmatched. This CDR3 has 14 residues. Germline CDR1 is KGHSH and CDR2 is LQKENI. The CDR3 sequence: CASSPSAGGSEAFF. The CDR3 DNA follows: TGTGCCAGCTCACCAAGCGCAGGGGGGTCTGAAGCTTTCTTT.

The chain is built from TRBV9 and TRBJ2-3; 12 nucleotides match TRBD2. CDR1 is SGDLS and CDR2 is YYNGEE in the germline V gene. The CDR3 extends over 17 amino acids. Trimming removed 3 bases from V and 5 bases from J; junction bases left unmatched: 10. The CDR3 DNA reads as TGTGCCAGCAGCGGGTCTAGCGGGAGGGCCGAGGGAGATACGCAGTATTTT. This sequence encodes CASSGSSGRAEGDTQYF. The complete variable domain, with remaining parts taken from reference TRBV9 and TRBJ2-3, reads DSGVTQTPKHLITATGQRVTLRCSPRSGDLSVYWYQQSLDQGLQFLIQYYNGEERAKGNILERFSAQQFPDLHSELNLSSLELGDSALYFCASSGSSGRAEGDTQYFGPGTRLTVL.

The chain has TRBV9 and TRBJ1-2; D uncertain. The CDR3 has 11 amino acids. V lost 3 bases and J 3 bases, leaving 3 bases between the germline ends. CDR1 is SGDLS and CDR2 is YYNGEE in the germline V gene. In DNA, the CDR3 is TGTGCCAGCAGCGCGTACTATGGCTACACCTTC. Its translation is CASSAYYGYTF.

This clone has a handful of counts. The J gene is TRBJ1-5, the V gene TRBV21-1; TRBD1 reflects the table's D call only, with no check against the DNA. TRBV21-1 is termed a pseudogene. The CDR3 runs to 19 residues. CDR3 nucleotide sequence: TGTGCCAGCAATCGGCGTGACCCAGGGGAGCTGAGGGTAAGACAGCCCCAGCATTTT. Its translation: CASNRRDPGELRVRQPQHF.

The V call is TRBV2, the J call TRBJ2-2; the D gene is possibly TRBD2 (6 bases). The length of the CDR3 is 16 residues. V shed 7 bases and J shed 4 bases, with 19 bases lying between them. The germline gives CDR1 SNHLY, CDR2 FYNNEI. This chain's CDR3 is CASITAEGKFTGELFF. CDR3 coding DNA: TGTGCCAGCATTACAGCGGAGGGGAAGTTCACCGGGGAGCTGTTTTTT.

The gene calls are TRBV27 and TRBJ2-1; D is perhaps TRBD1 (6 bases). The CDR3 runs 15 residues. The V and J ends lost 6 bases and 9 bases respectively, with 21 bases between them. Germline CDR1 reads MNHEY; CDR2 reads SMNVEV (reference sequence). Here the CDR3 DNA reads TGTGCCAGCAGGGCGCGTATGCATCTAGGGGGTGAGCAGTTCTTC. Translation: CASRARMHLGGEQFF.

The V gene is TRBV6-1, the J gene TRBJ1-4; 8 bases fit TRBD1. CDR1 and CDR2 from the germline V gene are MNHNS and SASEGT. The CDR3 spans 14 residues. The V gene end was trimmed by 6 bases and the J gene end by 3 bases; junction bases not matched to a gene: 3. The CDR3 DNA follows: TGTGCCAGCAGGACAGGGGCGGCTAATGAAAAACTGTTTTTT. This translates into CASRTGAANEKLFF.

The chain recombines TRBV6-1 with TRBJ1-1; D uncertain. Trimming took off 0 bases at V and 6 bases at J, with 11 bases between the two ends. The CDR3 is made up of 14 amino acids. Germline CDR1 reads MNHNS; CDR2 reads SASEGT. The CDR3, as DNA: TGTGCCAGCAGTGAAGCGCTTCTGGAGGCTGAAGCTTTCTTT. Encoded protein: CASSEALLEAEAFF.

This clone showed up just once. The chain links TRBV10-2 to TRBJ1-2; D uncertain. The ends were cut back, 4 bases at V and 0 bases at J, with 12 bases in the middle. CDR1 and CDR2 (germline): WSHSY, SAAADI. CDR3 size: 15 residues. This chain's CDR3 is CASSGDEESNYGYTF. CDR3 DNA: TGCGCCAGCAGTGGAGATGAAGAATCTAACTATGGCTACACCTTC.

This clone was detected a few times. This sequence joins TRBV28 and TRBJ1-1; D call uncertain. V lost 9 bases, J lost 4 bases, and 12 bases lay in between. The germline gives CDR1 MDHEN, CDR2 SYDVKM. The CDR3 loop spans 12 amino acids. This CDR3 is CASEPGSTEAFF. The CDR3 coding sequence is TGTGCCAGTGAACCCGGGAGCACTGAAGCTTTCTTT.

This clone was recorded only once. This chain links TRBV5-4 with TRBJ2-3; D possibly corresponds to TRBD1 (5 bases). Germline assignment: CDR1 SGHNT and CDR2 YYREEE (reference sequence). The CDR3 has 14 amino acids. V lost 6 bases and J 0 bases, leaving 11 bases between the germline ends. For the CDR3, the DNA is TGTGCCAGCACCACAGGAATAAGCACAGATACGCAGTATTTT. Amino acids: CASTTGISTDTQYF.

V usage is TRBV9 and J usage is TRBJ1-3; weak D call: TRBD1 (6 bases). Germline V gene sequence: CDR1 SGDLS, CDR2 YYNGEE. This CDR3 is 16 amino acids long. The V gene lost 0 bases and the J gene lost 5 bases, with 15 bases spanning the gap. CDR3 sequence: CASSVALGGSRNTIYF. CDR3 DNA: TGTGCCAGCAGCGTAGCACTAGGGGGTAGTCGAAACACCATATATTTT.

The chain uses TRBV7-3 and TRBJ2-5, with D perhaps TRBD2 (6 bases). CDR3 length: 14 amino acids. Germline V gene sequence: CDR1 SGHTA, CDR2 FQGTGA. Trimming left V 3 bases short and J 4 bases short, with 12 bases between. The DNA for the CDR3 is TGTGCCAGCAGCTTCCTGGGGGGAGCAGAGACCCAGTACTTC. This codes for CASSFLGGAETQYF.